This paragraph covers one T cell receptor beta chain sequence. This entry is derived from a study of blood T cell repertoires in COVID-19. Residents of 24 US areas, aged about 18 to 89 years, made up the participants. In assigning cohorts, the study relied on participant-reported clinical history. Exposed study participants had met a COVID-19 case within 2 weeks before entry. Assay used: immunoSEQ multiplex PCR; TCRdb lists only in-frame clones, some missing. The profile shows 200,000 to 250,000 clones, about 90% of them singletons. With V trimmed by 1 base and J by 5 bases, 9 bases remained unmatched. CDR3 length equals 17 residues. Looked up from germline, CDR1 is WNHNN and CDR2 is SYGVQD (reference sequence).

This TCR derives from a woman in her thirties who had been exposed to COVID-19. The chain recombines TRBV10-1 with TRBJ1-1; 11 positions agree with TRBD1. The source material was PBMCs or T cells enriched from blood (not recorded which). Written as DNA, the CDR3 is TGCGCCAGCAGTGAGTTACCCCCCGGGACAGGGGGAACTGAAGCTTTCTTT. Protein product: CASSELPPGTGGTEAFF.